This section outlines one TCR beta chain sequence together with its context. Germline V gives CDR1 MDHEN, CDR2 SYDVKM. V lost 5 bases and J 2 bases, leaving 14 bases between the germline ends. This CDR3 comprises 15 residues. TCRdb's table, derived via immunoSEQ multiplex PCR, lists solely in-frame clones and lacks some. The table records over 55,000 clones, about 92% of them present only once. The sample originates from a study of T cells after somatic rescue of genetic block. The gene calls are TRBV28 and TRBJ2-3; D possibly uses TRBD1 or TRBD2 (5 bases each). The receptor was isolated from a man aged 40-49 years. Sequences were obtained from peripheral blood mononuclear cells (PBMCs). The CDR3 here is CASSPGTLLTDTQYF. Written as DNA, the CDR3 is TGTGCCAGCAGTCCCGGGACGCTACTCACAGATACGCAGTATTTT.